Listed below are T cell receptor beta chains from one sample, sequenced in a study of technical replicates of blood from a handful of donors. Here immunoSEQ multiplex PCR was the method, and the copy in TCRdb shows in-frame clones only, minus some. The table includes tens of thousands of clones, 92% detected once. Sequenced material: T cells isolated from PBMCs. These receptors all come from a human donor in good health. Both conserved end residues are trimmed from each CDR3.

V gene	CDR3 length	J gene	CDR3 protein
TRBV6-5	12	TRBJ2-7	ASSFPGQGYEQY
TRBV27	11	TRBJ1-2	ASTRQGSGGYT
TRBV13	14	TRBJ1-2	ASSSIQGHPLYGYT
TRBV2	13	TRBJ1-1	ASSVTGDRNTEAF
TRBV10-3	12	TRBJ2-7	AISGGQRKAEQY
TRBV5-1	11	TRBJ2-3	ARRPGNTDTQY
TRBV9	15	TRBJ2-1	ASSVTGTWGSYNEQF
TRBV9	15	TRBJ2-3	ASSPRLAGRHRNTQY
TRBV14	14	TRBJ1-4	ASSQDSLYLREKLF
TRBV4-1	13	TRBJ1-1	ASGPISGWNTEAF
TRBV11-2	14	TRBJ2-3	ASSLVLAISTDTQY
TRBV10-1	13	TRBJ2-5	ASSASRGGEETQY
TRBV4-2	14	TRBJ1-5	ASSQDQGTGYQPQH
TRBV19	13	TRBJ2-6	ASSAKGAGANVLT
TRBV7-9	10	TRBJ2-7	ASSLAGAEQY
TRBV7-9	12	TRBJ1-4	ASSLRQGYEKLF
TRBV6-1	11	TRBJ1-1	AIHTGVNTEAF
TRBV7-6	13	TRBJ2-7	ASSHPGSTSYEQY
TRBV5-1	10	TRBJ2-5	ASSLAEETQY
TRBV4-1	15	TRBJ2-2	ASSQAEVWRYTGELF
TRBV2	12	TRBJ1-1	ASRPTTLQVEAF
TRBV13	13	TRBJ2-7	ASSLDQGASYEQY
TRBV7-9	14	TRBJ1-1	ASSSRTGGKNTEAF
TRBV6-5	14	TRBJ1-5	ASSYRAGTGDQPQH
TRBV2	14	TRBJ2-3	ASSKLGTSGTDTQY
TRBV27	13	TRBJ2-7	ASRSGVFSSYEQY
TRBV9	13	TRBJ1-3	ASSPGTGIGDTIY
TRBV4-2	14	TRBJ2-1	ASSQDAASGGNEQF
TRBV5-1	13	TRBJ2-7	ASSWRAGGPYEQY
TRBV30	10	TRBJ1-1	AWQQGAAEAF
TRBV4-1	14	TRBJ2-7	ASSAGTSGRSYEQY
TRBV7-2	9	TRBJ2-7	ASSSTYEQY
TRBV6-5	11	TRBJ1-5	ASRAYSNQPQH
TRBV9	11	TRBJ2-1	ASSVDGRAEQF
TRBV12-5	17	TRBJ2-6	ASGLVLGGGRSGANVLT
TRBV5-6	10	TRBJ2-3	ASSQGFDTQY
TRBV18	11	TRBJ2-7	ASSPYTGNEQY
TRBV6-5	12	TRBJ2-7	ATTAGTLTYEQY
TRBV7-9	15	TRBJ2-2	ASSERVTSGGSGELF
TRBV13	14	TRBJ2-3	ASTGGTGVQLDTQY
TRBV2	12	TRBJ1-3	ASSQDSSGNTIY
TRBV10-2	11	TRBJ1-5	ASKQGANQPQH
TRBV5-1	12	TRBJ2-5	ASSLERAGETQY
TRBV2	12	TRBJ1-4	ASREGPEGEKLF
TRBV11-2	17	TRBJ2-2	ASSFPTGAGGPGTGELF
TRBV2	13	TRBJ2-7	ASSAQPGTGDEQY
TRBV28	13	TRBJ1-5	ASRRARAGNQPQH
TRBV4-1	13	TRBJ1-1	ASSPPAGLNTEAF
TRBV7-9	12	TRBJ1-5	ASSPTGDHQPQH
TRBV5-8	10	TRBJ2-5	ASSSRLETQY
TRBV11-3	11	TRBJ1-3	ASSRRQGDTIY
TRBV19	12	TRBJ2-1	ASLRAGVPNEQF
TRBV6-6	12	TRBJ1-1	ASSYEGENTEAF
TRBV28	12	TRBJ2-7	ATGTIAGAYEQY
TRBV6-1	13	TRBJ1-3	ASRKEGNSGNTIY